This T cell receptor beta chain was captured by sequencing in a study of OX40 agonist ivuxolimab in advanced cancers. TCRdb's table, derived via immunoSEQ multiplex PCR, lists solely in-frame clones and lacks some. The sample holds about 46,000 clones, 91% seen once. This clone was seen a single time. V trimming: 4 bases; J trimming: 4 bases; junction bases outside the gene matches: 4. The CDR3 length is 14 residues. CDR1 and CDR2 (germline): MNHEY, SMNVEV (reference sequence). The input for sequencing was CD4+ or CD8+ T cells sorted from blood, taken in a trial of the OX40 agonist ivuxolimab. The TCR sequence derives from an adult with an advanced solid tumor such as melanoma, head and neck, liver or kidney cancer. The rearrangement uses TRBV27 and TRBJ1-5; 7 nucleotides align to TRBD1. The CDR3, as DNA: TGTGCCAGCAGTTCACAGGGGCGAAATCAGCCCCAGCATTTT. It codes for CASSSQGRNQPQHF.